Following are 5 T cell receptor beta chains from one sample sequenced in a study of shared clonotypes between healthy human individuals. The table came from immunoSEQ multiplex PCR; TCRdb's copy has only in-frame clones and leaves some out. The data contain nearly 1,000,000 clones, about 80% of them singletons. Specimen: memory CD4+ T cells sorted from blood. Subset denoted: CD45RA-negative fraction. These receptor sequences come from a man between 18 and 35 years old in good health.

CDR3 amino acids: CASMEGQEYWDTQYF. As DNA, the CDR3 is TGTGCCAGTATGGAGGGACAGGAATATTGGGATACGCAGTATTTT. This rearrangement joins TRBV19 to TRBJ2-3, with 8 positions matching TRBD1. The CDR3 totals 15 residues. The V gene's germline CDR1 is LNHDA and CDR2 SQIVND (reference sequence). J lost 6 bases, V lost 7 bases, and 12 bases had no gene match. The full variable domain, completed using reference TRBV19 and TRBJ2-3, is DGGITQSPKYLFRKEGQNVTLSCEQNLNHDAMYWYRQDPGQGLRLIYYSQIVNDFQKGDIAEGYSVSREKKESFPLTVTSAQKNPTAFYLCASMEGQEYWDTQYFGPGTRLTVL.

The CDR3 nucleotides read TGTGCCAGCAGCCCCGGACTGGTTCATTTGCCCCTCCACTTT. It translates to CASSPGLVHLPLHF. The gene calls are TRBV7-9 and TRBJ1-6; D gene ambiguous. CDR3 length equals 14 residues. CDR1 and CDR2 (germline): SEHNR, FQNEAQ (reference sequence). With 5 bases removed from V and 13 bases from J, the gap between germline ends came to 18 bases.

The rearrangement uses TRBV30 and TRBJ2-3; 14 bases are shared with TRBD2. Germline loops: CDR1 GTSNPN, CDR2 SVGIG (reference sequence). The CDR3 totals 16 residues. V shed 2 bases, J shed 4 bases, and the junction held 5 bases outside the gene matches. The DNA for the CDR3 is TGTGCCTGGAGTTCAGGACTAGCGGGAGGCGCAGATACGCAGTATTTT. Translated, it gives CAWSSGLAGGADTQYF. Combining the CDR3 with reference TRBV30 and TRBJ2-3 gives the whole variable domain SQTIHQWPATLVQPVGSPLSLECTVEGTSNPNLYWYRQAAGRGLQLLFYSVGIGQISSEVPQNLSASRPQDRQFILSSKKLLLSDSGFYLCAWSSGLAGGADTQYFGPGTRLTVL.

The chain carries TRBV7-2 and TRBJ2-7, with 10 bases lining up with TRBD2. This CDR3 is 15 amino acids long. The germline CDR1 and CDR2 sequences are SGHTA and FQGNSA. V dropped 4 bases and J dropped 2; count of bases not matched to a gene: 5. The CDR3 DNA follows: TGTGCCAGCAGCTCATTCGGGACTAGCGCCTACGAGCAGTACTTC. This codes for CASSSFGTSAYEQYF.

CDR3 nucleotide sequence: TGTGCCAGCAGCCTTACGACAGGGGGCCAAGAAAAACTGTTTTTT. Protein product: CASSLTTGGQEKLFF. The chain has TRBV9 and TRBJ1-4; TRBD1 matches at 10 bases. V gave up 4 bases and J gave up 8 bases; unmatched junction bases: 8. CDR1 and CDR2 from the germline V gene are SGDLS and YYNGEE. The CDR3 runs to 15 residues.